The sample holds a few counts of the clone carrying this T cell receptor beta chain. Its antigen remains unidentified. The source of the sample is a study of human T cells and chemical hapten exposure. Study at large: In the sensitization step, 2% DPC was placed on 2 cm by 2 cm of upper inner arm skin. Overall study findings and caveats: Expanded TCR sets contained significantly more large CDR3 similarity clusters than controls. The count of PT1 expanded TCRs correlated positively with patch test score.

Noted time point: patch test 2, 6 weeks after DPC sensitization. Documented treatment: therapeutic diphenylcyclopropenone sensitization with weekly scalp DPC. TCRdb reprocessed the RACE reads via MiXCR and lists one record per CDR3 protein. The sample carries 350,000 to 400,000 distinct CDR3 sequences, nearly 6.5% recorded once. The CDR3 covers 16 residues. In germline, CDR1 is SEHNR, CDR2 FQNEAQ (reference sequence). V was cut by 1 base and J by 3 bases, with 14 bases left in between. The TCR comes from a woman between 18 and 29 years old with alopecia areata. Some clones in this sample may be carry-over from other donors' samples. This sequence joins TRBV7-9 and TRBJ2-3; D may match TRBD1 or TRBD2 (6 bases each). Sequenced material: whole blood, taken in connection with sensitization to the hapten diphenylcyclopropenone (DPC). The CDR3 DNA is TGTGCCAGCAGCTTAGATCCGGGGGCGCGGACAGATACGCAGTATTTT. Protein sequence: CASSLDPGARTDTQYF.